The TCR beta chain under discussion was sequenced for a study of T-cell memory formation after mild COVID-19 (dated by TCRdb to the early 2020s). A note on the overall study: Most TCR sequence clusters were specific to one of the two donors. In a couple of donors, T-cell clones that expanded and contracted after mild COVID-19 were tracked by sequencing TCRalpha and TCRbeta repertoires over time. The cohort comprised two young, previously healthy adult volunteers, one female and one male.

The instrument was an Illumina NovaSeq 6000. TCRalpha and TCRbeta cDNA libraries were constructed by 5'RACE with constant-segment primers, with sample barcodes and unique molecular identifiers being introduced. Trizol reagent was used to extract RNA from every sample. Library amplification was performed in two PCR steps, and a second sample barcode and Illumina TruSeq adapters were introduced in the second step. Libraries were sequenced on an Illumina NovaSeq with 2 x 150 bp paired-end reads. On the study's bioinformatics: Reads were demultiplexed and collapsed into UMI-guided consensus sequences with migec v1.2.7. Using mixcr v2.1.11, the UMI consensuses were aligned to TRA and TRB V and J templates and assembled into clonotypes. A clonotype was counted as expanded or contracted only if both edgeR and NoisET called the change significant, with noise models trained on biological replicates. edgeR calls used a false discovery rate-adjusted p below 0.01 and a log2 fold-change threshold of 1. PCA with hierarchical clustering of max-normalized trajectories of the 1000 most abundant clonotypes was used as exploratory dynamics analysis. Each responding clone was given a CD4 or CD8 phenotype based on the CD4+ and CD8+ repertoires, which had been sequenced separately. TCRdb cleaned the public reads at Q25 with fastp, built clones with MiXCR and kept in-frame beta chains. Identical CDR3 proteins give one entry, which carries the most common genes and DNA. TCRdb, not the authors, supplied the V and J calls. The sample includes roughly 86,000 distinct CDR3 sequences, with less than 15% observed a single time. The ten largest clones represent roughly a quarter of the sample.

Beyond this particular receptor, the publication reports: Whether the second-wave clones peaking on day 37 were SARS-CoV-2 specific was not confirmed. Contracting CD4+ clones turned up mainly in the CM and EM memory subsets, whereas EMRA was where CD8+ clones were enriched. The study covered only a couple of mild cases, and larger cohorts including severe cases with pre-infection samples were considered necessary. Some responding clones were detected in pre-infection memory, which suggested that pre-existing cross-reactive memory T cells had joined the SARS-CoV-2 response. Clones that contracted from day 15 to 85 showed balanced CD4/CD8 phenotypes, whereas a second wave of clones that expanded from day 15 to 37 leaned towards CD4+.

Ficoll-Paque density gradient centrifugation was used to isolate PBMCs. The CDR3 has 13 amino acids, counting the end cysteine and phenylalanine. This entry keeps only the CDR3 DNA: 39 bases, framed from base 1. The V and J ends are trimmed by 1 base and 7 bases, leaving 8 bases between them. Based on the germline V gene, the CDR1 and CDR2 sequences are SGHTA and FQGNSA. Note on this clonotype: It has no known antigen specificity. Base qualities are not recorded, but no much larger clone differs from it by a single base.

Material: PBMCs or a T cell subset sorted from them (not recorded which). This TCR came from an adult woman who had mild COVID-19 (a few samples of this study predate the infection). The sample titles of this study are shuffled in the database, so cell type and time point are left out; the donor was told from shared clones. The V and J segments used are TRBV7-2 and TRBJ1-5; the D gene identity is not certain. The CDR3 protein: CASSLGMWQPQHF. The nucleotides are TGTGCCAGCAGCTTAGGGATGTGGCAGCCCCAGCATTTT.